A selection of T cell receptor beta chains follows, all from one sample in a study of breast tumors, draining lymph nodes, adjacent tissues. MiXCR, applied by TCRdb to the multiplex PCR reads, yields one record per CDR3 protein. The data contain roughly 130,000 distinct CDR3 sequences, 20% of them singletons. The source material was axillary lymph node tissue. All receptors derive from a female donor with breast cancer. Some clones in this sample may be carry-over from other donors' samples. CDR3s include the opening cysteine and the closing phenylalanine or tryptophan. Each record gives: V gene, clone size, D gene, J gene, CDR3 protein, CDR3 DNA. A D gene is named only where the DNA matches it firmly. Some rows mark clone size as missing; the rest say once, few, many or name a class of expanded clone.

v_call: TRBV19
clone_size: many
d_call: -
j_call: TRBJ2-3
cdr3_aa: CASSIRGSSTDTQYF
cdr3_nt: TGTGCCAGTAGTATACGGGGATCTAGCACAGATACGCAGTATTTT

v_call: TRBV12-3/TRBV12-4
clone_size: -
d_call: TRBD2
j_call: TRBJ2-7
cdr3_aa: CASSLDARLAGGPSYEQYF
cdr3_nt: TGTGCCAGCAGTTTGGATGCCCGGCTAGCGGGGGGACCCTCCTACGAGCAGTACTTC

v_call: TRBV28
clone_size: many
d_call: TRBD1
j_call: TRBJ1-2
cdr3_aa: CASGGQGTTDYGYTF
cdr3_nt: TGTGCCAGTGGGGGACAGGGAACGACCGACTATGGCTACACCTTC

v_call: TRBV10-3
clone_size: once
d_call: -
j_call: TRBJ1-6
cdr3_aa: CATSESGTVDFSPLHF
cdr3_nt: TGTGCCACCAGTGAATCCGGGACGGTGGATTTCTCACCCCTCCACTTT

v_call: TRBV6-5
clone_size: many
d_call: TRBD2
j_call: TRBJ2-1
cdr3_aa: CASSYSGAGGRNEQFF
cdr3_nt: TGTGCCAGCAGTTACTCAGGGGCGGGGGGCCGCAATGAGCAGTTCTTC

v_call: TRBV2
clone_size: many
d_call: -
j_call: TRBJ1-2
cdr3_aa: CASSESGGVNYGYTF
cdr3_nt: TGTGCCAGCAGTGAATCCGGGGGCGTTAACTATGGCTACACCTTC

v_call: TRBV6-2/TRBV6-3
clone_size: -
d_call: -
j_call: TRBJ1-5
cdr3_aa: CASSPSISNQPQHF
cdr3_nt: TGTGCCAGCAGCCCATCCATAAGCAATCAGCCCCAGCATTTT

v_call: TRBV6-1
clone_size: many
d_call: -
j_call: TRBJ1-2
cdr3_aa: CASSELWTANYGYTF
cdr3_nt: TGTGCCAGCAGTGAATTGTGGACAGCTAACTATGGCTACACCTTC

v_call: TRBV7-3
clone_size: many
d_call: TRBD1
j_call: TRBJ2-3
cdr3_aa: CASSLWQGAADTQYF
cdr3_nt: TGTGCCAGCAGCTTATGGCAGGGGGCAGCAGATACGCAGTATTTT

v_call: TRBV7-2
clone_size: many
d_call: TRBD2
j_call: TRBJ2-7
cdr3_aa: CASSLGLAGEQYF
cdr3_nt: TGTGCCAGCAGCTTAGGACTAGCGGGCGAGCAGTACTTC

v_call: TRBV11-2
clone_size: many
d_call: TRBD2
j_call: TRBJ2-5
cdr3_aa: CASNRGGAQETQYF
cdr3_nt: TGTGCCAGCAATCGCGGGGGGGCGCAAGAGACCCAGTACTTC

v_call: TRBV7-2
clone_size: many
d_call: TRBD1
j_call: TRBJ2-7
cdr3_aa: CASSYPGQGNEQYF
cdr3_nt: TGTGCCAGCAGCTACCCGGGACAGGGGAACGAGCAGTACTTC

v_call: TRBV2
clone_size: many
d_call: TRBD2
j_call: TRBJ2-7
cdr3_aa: CASSVGAGGGYYEQYF
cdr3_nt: TGTGCCAGCAGTGTAGGTGCGGGAGGCGGTTACTACGAGCAGTACTTC

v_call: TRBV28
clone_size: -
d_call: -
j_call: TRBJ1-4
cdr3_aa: CASSLSSNEKLFF
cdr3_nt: TGTGCCAGCAGTTTATCATCTAATGAAAAACTGTTTTTT

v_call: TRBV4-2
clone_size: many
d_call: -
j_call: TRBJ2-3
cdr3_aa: CASSQDEESGSQYF
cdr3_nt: TGTGCCAGCAGCCAAGATGAAGAATCTGGGTCGCAGTATTTT

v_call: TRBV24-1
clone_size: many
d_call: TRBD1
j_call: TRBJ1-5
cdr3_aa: CATSDKPDRERQPQHF
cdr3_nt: TGTGCCACCAGTGACAAACCCGACAGGGAAAGACAGCCCCAGCATTTT

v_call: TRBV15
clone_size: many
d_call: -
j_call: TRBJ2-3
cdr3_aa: CATEGDPDTQYF
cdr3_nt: TGTGCCACCGAGGGGGACCCAGATACGCAGTATTTT

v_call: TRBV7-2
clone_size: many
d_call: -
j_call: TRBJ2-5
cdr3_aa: CASSLVKRVQETQYF
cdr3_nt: TGTGCCAGCAGCTTAGTAAAACGGGTCCAAGAGACCCAGTACTTC

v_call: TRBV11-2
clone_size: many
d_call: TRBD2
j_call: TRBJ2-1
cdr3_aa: CASSPGTSGNLNEQFF
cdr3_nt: TGTGCCAGCAGCCCCGGGACTAGCGGGAACCTCAATGAGCAGTTCTTC

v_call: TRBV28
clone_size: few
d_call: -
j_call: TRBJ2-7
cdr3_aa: CASSLNSGAGEQYF
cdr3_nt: TGTGCCAGCAGTTTGAATTCAGGGGCGGGGGAGCAGTACTTC

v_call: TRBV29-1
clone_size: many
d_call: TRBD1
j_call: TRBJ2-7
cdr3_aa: CSVVRQGFDEQYF
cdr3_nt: TGCAGCGTTGTCCGACAGGGCTTCGACGAGCAGTACTTC

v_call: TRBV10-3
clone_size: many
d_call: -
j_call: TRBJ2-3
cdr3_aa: CAIRSSGSRTDTQYF
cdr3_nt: TGTGCCATCAGGTCATCTGGGTCCCGCACAGATACGCAGTATTTT

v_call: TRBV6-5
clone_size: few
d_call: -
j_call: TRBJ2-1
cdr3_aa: CASSSAGDYNEQFF
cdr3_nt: TGTGCCAGCAGTTCTGCGGGCGACTACAATGAGCAGTTCTTC

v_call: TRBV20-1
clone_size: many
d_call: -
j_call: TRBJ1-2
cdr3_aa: CSASEGINYGYTF
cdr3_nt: TGCAGTGCTAGTGAAGGGATCAACTATGGCTACACCTTC

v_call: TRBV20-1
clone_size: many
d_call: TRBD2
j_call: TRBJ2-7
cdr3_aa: CSARGGSPYEQYF
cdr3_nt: TGCAGTGCTAGGGGGGGGAGCCCCTACGAGCAGTACTTC

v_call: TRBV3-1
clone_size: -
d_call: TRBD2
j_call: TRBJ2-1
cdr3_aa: CASSHLAGGNEQFF
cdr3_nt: TGTGCCAGCAGCCATCTAGCGGGGGGCAATGAGCAGTTCTTC

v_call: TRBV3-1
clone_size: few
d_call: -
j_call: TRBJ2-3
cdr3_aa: CASSQGTGEADTQYF
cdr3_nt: TGTGCCAGCAGCCAAGGCACGGGAGAGGCAGATACGCAGTATTTT

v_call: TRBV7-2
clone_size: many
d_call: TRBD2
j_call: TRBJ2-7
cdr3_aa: CASSLALAGGGEQYF
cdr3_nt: TGTGCCAGCAGCTTGGCCCTAGCGGGAGGGGGTGAGCAGTACTTC

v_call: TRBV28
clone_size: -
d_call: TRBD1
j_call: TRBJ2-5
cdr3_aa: CASTLGGATGVETQYF
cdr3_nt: TGTGCCAGCACCTTAGGAGGAGCGACAGGGGTAGAGACCCAGTACTTC

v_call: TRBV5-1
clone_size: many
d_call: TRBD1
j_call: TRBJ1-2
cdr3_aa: CASSPTGQGHGYTF
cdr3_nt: TGCGCCAGCAGCCCGACCGGACAGGGGCACGGCTACACCTTC

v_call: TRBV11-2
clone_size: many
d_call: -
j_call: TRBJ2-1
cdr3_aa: CASSLVALNEQFF
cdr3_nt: TGTGCCAGCAGCTTAGTGGCGTTAAATGAGCAGTTCTTC

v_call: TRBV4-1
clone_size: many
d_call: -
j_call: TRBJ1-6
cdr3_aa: CANSQDTVLYNSPLHF
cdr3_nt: TGCGCCAACAGCCAAGATACGGTCCTCTATAATTCACCCCTCCACTTT

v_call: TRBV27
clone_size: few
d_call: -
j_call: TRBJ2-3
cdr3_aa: CASSLATFTDTQYF
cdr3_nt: TGTGCCAGCAGTTTAGCCACATTCACAGATACGCAGTATTTT

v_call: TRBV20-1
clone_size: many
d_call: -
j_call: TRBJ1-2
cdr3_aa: CSGPNASNYGYTF
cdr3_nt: TGCAGTGGGCCTAATGCGAGTAACTATGGCTACACCTTC

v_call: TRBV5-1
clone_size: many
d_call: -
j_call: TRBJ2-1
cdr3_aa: CASSLGLEYNEQFF
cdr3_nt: TGCGCCAGCAGCTTGGGACTAGAATACAATGAGCAGTTCTTC

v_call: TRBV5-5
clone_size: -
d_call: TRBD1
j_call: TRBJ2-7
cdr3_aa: CASSLRDSPYEQYF
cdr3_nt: TGTGCCAGCAGCTTGAGGGACAGCCCCTACGAGCAGTACTTC

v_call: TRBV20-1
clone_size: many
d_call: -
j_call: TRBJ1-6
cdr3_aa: CSARELSGNSPLHF
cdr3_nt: TGCAGTGCTAGAGAGCTCTCGGGGAATTCACCCCTCCACTTT

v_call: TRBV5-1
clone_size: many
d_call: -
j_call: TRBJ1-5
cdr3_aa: CASSLVVGQPQHF
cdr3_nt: TGCGCCAGCAGCTTGGTGGTCGGTCAGCCCCAGCATTTT

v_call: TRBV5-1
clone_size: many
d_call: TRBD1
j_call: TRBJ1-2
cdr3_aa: CASSRGQGHGYTF
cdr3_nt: TGCGCCAGCAGCAGGGGACAGGGGCATGGCTACACCTTC

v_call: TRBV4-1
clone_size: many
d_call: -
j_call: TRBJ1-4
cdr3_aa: CASSQDRGLEKLFF
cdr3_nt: TGCGCCAGCAGCCAAGATCGAGGGTTGGAAAAACTGTTTTTT

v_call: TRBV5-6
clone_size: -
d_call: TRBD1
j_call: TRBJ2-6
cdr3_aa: CASTLTGAPSGANVLTF
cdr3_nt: TGTGCCAGCACCCTGACAGGGGCTCCCTCTGGGGCCAACGTCCTGACTTTC

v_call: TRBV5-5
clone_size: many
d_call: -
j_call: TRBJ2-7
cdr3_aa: CASSLPSGVYEQYF
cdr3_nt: TGTGCCAGCAGCCTACCCTCGGGGGTCTACGAGCAGTACTTC

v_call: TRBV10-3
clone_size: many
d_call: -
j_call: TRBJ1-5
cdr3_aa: CAISQRGGKSNQPQHF
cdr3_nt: TGTGCCATCAGTCAGAGGGGGGGAAAAAGCAATCAGCCCCAGCATTTT

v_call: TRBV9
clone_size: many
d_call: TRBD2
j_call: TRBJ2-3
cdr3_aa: CASSVWGGSGGPTDTQYF
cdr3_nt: TGTGCCAGCAGCGTATGGGGGGGGAGCGGGGGCCCCACAGATACGCAGTATTTT

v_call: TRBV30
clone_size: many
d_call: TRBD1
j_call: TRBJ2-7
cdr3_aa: CAWSVQGARYEQYF
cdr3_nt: TGTGCCTGGAGCGTCCAGGGGGCGCGGTACGAGCAGTACTTC